This T cell receptor beta chain appears in the sequencing data of a study of cytomegalovirus exposure and HLA in healthy donors. General observations from the study: TCR beta V- and J-gene trimming, according to a later analysis, was linked to a missense DCLRE1C variant. Later analysis placed DRB1 highest and HLA-C lowest in TCR association rates, which differed by HLA locus.

CDR3 length equals 13 residues. Germline V gene lookup returns CDR1 MNHNS and CDR2 SASEGT. V was shortened by 6 bases and J by 3 bases, with 9 bases between the two germline ends. Donors were nominally healthy when sampled, though unrecorded immune exposures were likely. No record was made of this donor's CMV serostatus. The PCR was carried out with 60 Vbeta primers and 13 Jbeta primers. Some clones are missing from TCRdb's copy, which holds only in-frame ones; the method was immunoSEQ multiplex PCR. This sample has roughly 100,000 clones, with roughly 60% found just once. Worth noting for this clone: The antigen is not known.

The receptor was isolated from a human donor in good health. Sequenced material: PBMCs. This chain connects TRBV6-1 to TRBJ2-1; TRBD1 is a possible D gene (6 bases). CDR3 sequence reads: CASSRGHYNEQFF. The CDR3, as DNA: TGTGCCAGCAGCAGGGGTCACTACAATGAGCAGTTCTTC.